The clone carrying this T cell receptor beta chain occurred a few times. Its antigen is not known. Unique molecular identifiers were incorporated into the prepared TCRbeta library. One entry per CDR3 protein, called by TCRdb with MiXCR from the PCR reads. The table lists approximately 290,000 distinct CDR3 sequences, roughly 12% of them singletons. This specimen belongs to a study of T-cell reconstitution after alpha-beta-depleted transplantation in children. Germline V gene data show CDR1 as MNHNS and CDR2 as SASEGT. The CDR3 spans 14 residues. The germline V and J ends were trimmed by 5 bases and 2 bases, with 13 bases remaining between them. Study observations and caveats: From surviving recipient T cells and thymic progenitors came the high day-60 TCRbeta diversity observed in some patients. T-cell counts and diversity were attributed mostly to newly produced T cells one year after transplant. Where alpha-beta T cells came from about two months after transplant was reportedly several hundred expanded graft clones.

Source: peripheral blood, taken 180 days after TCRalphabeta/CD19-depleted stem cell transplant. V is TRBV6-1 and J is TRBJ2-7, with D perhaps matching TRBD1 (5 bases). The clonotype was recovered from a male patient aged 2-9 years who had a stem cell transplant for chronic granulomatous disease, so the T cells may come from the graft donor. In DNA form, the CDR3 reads TGTGCCAGCAGTCAGGGAAGGGGCACCTACGAGCAGTACTTC. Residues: CASSQGRGTYEQYF.